These 27 T cell receptor beta chains were sequenced from one sample in a study of CD8 T cells in ankylosing spondylitis. TCRdb reprocessed the 5' RACE reads via MiXCR and lists one record per CDR3 protein. The data show 200,000 to 250,000 distinct CDR3 sequences, with 10% to 13% seen just once and around a fifth held by the top ten. What was sequenced was blood, either unsorted or a sorted T cell fraction (not recorded which). These TCRs come from a male donor with ankylosing spondylitis or in good health (not recorded which).

Ten or more counts support this clonotype. V is TRBV5-1 and J is TRBJ2-3, with 8 bases fitting TRBD2. CDR1 and CDR2 (germline): SGHRS, YFSETQ. This CDR3 is built from 18 residues. The ends lost 4 bases at V and 4 bases at J; junction bases unmatched: 17. The CDR3 region has the DNA TGCGCCAGCAGCCCCGTGGTGGTTGGCGGGGGGAAAGCAGATACGCAGTATTTT. This codes for CASSPVVVGGGKADTQYF.

This clonotype was counted at least ten times. This chain joins TRBV5-1 and TRBJ1-4, with D perhaps TRBD1 (6 bases). The germline CDR1 and CDR2 sequences are SGHRS and YFSETQ. The V end lost 4 bases, the J end lost 1 base, and 8 bases lay between the germline ends. The CDR3 totals 14 residues. DNA for the CDR3: TGCGCCAGCAGCCTAGGGGGAACTAATGAAAAACTGTTTTTT. This encodes CASSLGGTNEKLFF.

This clonotype was seen many times. The chain couples TRBV6-5 to TRBJ2-1; maybe TRBD2 (6 bases). The germline CDR1 and CDR2 sequences are MNHEY and SVGAGI. Between the trimmed V and J ends, which lost 3 bases and 6 bases, there was a span of 12 bases. The CDR3 has 14 amino acids. The CDR3 is CASSYPGAGNEQFF. CDR3 bases: TGTGCCAGCAGTTATCCTGGAGCGGGCAATGAGCAGTTCTTC.

The V call is TRBV13, the J call TRBJ2-5, with TRBD2 identical over 10 bases. Losses at the gene ends were 4 bases for V and 1 base for J; bases not matched to a gene: 3. The CDR3 is 15 residues long. Germline lookup yields CDR1 PRHDT and CDR2 FYEKMQ (reference sequence). The CDR3 protein is CASSSGLAIQETQYF. The CDR3 DNA sequence: TGTGCCAGCAGCTCGGGACTAGCGATCCAAGAGACCCAGTACTTC.

In this sample, this clonotype turned up a few times. This chain links TRBV19 with TRBJ2-2; 8 bases match TRBD1. CDR1 and CDR2 from the germline V gene are LNHDA and SQIVND (reference sequence). CDR3 size: 17 residues. With V trimmed by 7 bases and J by 9 bases, 19 bases remained unmatched. The CDR3 coding sequence is TGTGCCAGTACTCCCCAACCTGGACAGGGAAGAGCTAGGGAGCTGTTTTTT. Its protein product is CASTPQPGQGRARELFF.

Ten or more counts support this clonotype. This chain joins TRBV11-2 and TRBJ2-1; possible D gene TRBD2, 6 bases. CDR3 size: 14 residues. Between the trimmed V and J ends, which lost 1 base and 6 bases, there was a span of 10 bases. Germline CDR1 is SGHAT and CDR2 is FQNNGV. Here the CDR3 reads CASSLGGGRNEQFF. CDR3 coding DNA: TGTGCCAGCAGCTTAGGAGGAGGGCGCAATGAGCAGTTCTTC.

This clonotype was picked up many times. The chain recombines TRBV12-3 or TRBV12-4 with TRBJ1-1; no clear D. Trimming shortened V by 3 bases and J by 1 base, and 9 bases separated the two germline ends. The CDR3 has 14 amino acids. The CDR3 nucleotides are TGTGCCAGCAGTTTGTCTCTAACGAACACTGAAGCTTTCTTT. Translated, it gives CASSLSLTNTEAFF.

This clonotype was picked up many times. The chain combines TRBV9 with TRBJ1-4, with a possible D match to TRBD1 (6 bases). V shed 0 bases and J shed 7 bases, with 16 bases lying between them. CDR1 is SGDLS, CDR2 YYNGEE, per germline. This CDR3 is 16 amino acids long. Here the CDR3 reads CASSVEVGRGGEKLFF. As DNA, the CDR3 is TGTGCCAGCAGCGTAGAAGTCGGCAGGGGTGGTGAAAAACTGTTTTTT. Full variable domain (outside the CDR3, taken from reference TRBV9 and TRBJ1-4): DSGVTQTPKHLITATGQRVTLRCSPRSGDLSVYWYQQSLDQGLQFLIQYYNGEERAKGNILERFSAQQFPDLHSELNLSSLELGDSALYFCASSVEVGRGGEKLFFGSGTQLSVL.

The V call is TRBV4-2, the J call TRBJ2-1, with 11 positions matching TRBD2. From germline, CDR1 is LGHNA and CDR2 YNFKEQ. The V segment lost 5 bases and the J segment 5 bases; nucleotides outside the gene matches: 8. The CDR3 covers 16 residues. The CDR3 reads CASSAGTSGDHNEQFF. In DNA, the CDR3 is TGTGCCAGCAGCGCAGGGACTAGCGGAGACCACAATGAGCAGTTCTTC.

This clonotype was observed at least ten times. The chain has TRBV3-1 and TRBJ2-7; 10 nucleotides line up with TRBD2. V gave up 4 bases and J gave up 3 bases; unmatched junction bases: 3. Germline CDR1 is LGHDT and CDR2 is YNNKEL (reference sequence). This CDR3 has 14 amino acids. For the CDR3, the DNA is TGTGCCAGCAGCCGTGGACTAGCGGTCTACGAGCAGTACTTC. This encodes CASSRGLAVYEQYF.

In this sample, this clonotype turned up a few times. CDR3 nucleotide sequence: TGTGCCAGCAGCCCTAGGAGCGGGGGGCACAATGAGCAGTTCTTC. The encoded protein is CASSPRSGGHNEQFF. This rearrangement joins TRBV3-1 to TRBJ2-1; 9 nucleotides line up with TRBD2. Trimming cost V 4 bases and J 5 bases; bases outside gene matches: 6. Germline V lookup: CDR1 LGHDT, CDR2 YNNKEL (reference sequence). The CDR3 consists of 15 residues.

This clonotype was seen only a few times. The chain joins TRBV25-1 to TRBJ2-7; the match to TRBD2 covers 8 bases. This CDR3 has 15 residues. The trim removed 3 bases at V and 3 bases at J, leaving 7 bases unmatched. The germline V gene has CDR1 MGHDK and CDR2 SYGVNS. CDR3 nucleotides: TGTGCCAGCAGTGATGCAGGAGCGGGGGTCTACGAGCAGTACTTC. This translates into CASSDAGAGVYEQYF.

The chain combines TRBV12-3 or TRBV12-4 with TRBJ2-5; D unresolved. Trimming removed 1 base at V and 2 bases at J, with 8 bases between. The CDR3 has 14 amino acids. CDR3 nucleotides: TGTGCCAGCAGTTTAGGGGCTCAACAAGAGACCCAGTACTTC. It specifies CASSLGAQQETQYF.

This clonotype was picked up many times. The chain uses TRBV11-2 and TRBJ2-7; 7 bases line up with TRBD2. Germline lookup yields CDR1 SGHAT and CDR2 FQNNGV. The CDR3 is 15 amino acids. V was clipped by 1 base and J by 3 bases; unmatched bases: 6. The CDR3: CASSLAQASGYEQYF. DNA of the CDR3: TGTGCCAGCAGCTTAGCTCAAGCTAGCGGCTACGAGCAGTACTTC.

The chain recombines TRBV28 with TRBJ2-7; no definite D call. Per the germline V gene, CDR1 is MDHEN and CDR2 is SYDVKM. V gave up 7 bases and J gave up 5 bases, with 9 bases separating them. This CDR3 contains 11 residues. The CDR3 is CASKSRDEQYF. In DNA, the CDR3 is TGTGCCAGCAAGTCCCGGGACGAGCAGTACTTC.

This clonotype was seen ten or more times. V is TRBV6-5 and J is TRBJ2-3; 8 bases are a match to TRBD2. J lost 2 bases, V lost 0 bases, and 1 base had no gene match. Germline CDR1 is MNHEY and CDR2 is SVGAGI. This CDR3 is 15 amino acids long. CDR3 residues: CASSYSTSATDTQYF. For the CDR3, the DNA is TGTGCCAGCAGTTACTCGACTAGCGCCACAGATACGCAGTATTTT.

This clonotype was detected only a few times. The chain employs TRBV29-1 and TRBJ2-3; D ambiguous. The CDR3 extends over 12 amino acids. Germline V lookup: CDR1 SQVTM, CDR2 ANQGSEA. Trimming took 6 bases from V and 1 from J, leaving 8 bases between them. The CDR3 DNA reads as TGCAGCGTAGACCTCGGCACAGATACGCAGTATTTT. It specifies CSVDLGTDTQYF.

This clonotype was recorded many times. The chain combines TRBV2 with TRBJ1-2; D remains unclear. The CDR3 totals 13 residues. From germline, CDR1 is SNHLY and CDR2 FYNNEI. Trimming cost V 5 bases and J 2 bases, with 9 bases left between them. The CDR3 nucleotides read TGTGCCAGCAGTTCCGACCAGAACTATGGCTACACCTTC. Its translation is CASSSDQNYGYTF.

The table lists this clonotype with a few counts. The rearrangement uses TRBV5-1 and TRBJ2-1; the D gene is possibly TRBD1 (6 bases). The V gene lost 4 bases and the J gene lost 15 bases, with 23 bases spanning the gap. CDR1 and CDR2 (germline): SGHRS, YFSETQ. This CDR3 has 14 amino acids. The CDR3 region is CASSPDRTQGGLFF. The DNA for the CDR3 is TGCGCCAGCAGCCCAGATAGGACACAGGGTGGTCTGTTCTTC.

This clonotype was found many times. The chain links TRBV3-1 to TRBJ2-5, with no clear D. This CDR3 has 14 amino acids. Looked up from germline, CDR1 is LGHDT and CDR2 is YNNKEL (reference sequence). Trimming cost V 1 base and J 0 bases, with 6 bases left between them. CDR3 loop: CASSQARYQETQYF. As DNA, the CDR3 is TGTGCCAGCAGCCAAGCCAGGTACCAAGAGACCCAGTACTTC.

This clonotype was counted many times. V gene TRBV20-1 combines with J gene TRBJ1-1, with a weak D call TRBD1 (5 bases). Trimming left V 3 bases short and J 2 bases short, with 13 bases between. Germline V gene sequence: CDR1 DFQATT, CDR2 SNEGSKA (reference sequence). The CDR3 runs to 14 residues. CDR3 nucleotide sequence: TGCAGTGCTAGCAATCAGGGAGTCAACACTGAAGCTTTCTTT. It codes for CSASNQGVNTEAFF.

This clonotype occurred many times. V usage is TRBV6-1 and J usage is TRBJ1-4, with 9 positions matching TRBD1. From germline, CDR1 is MNHNS and CDR2 SASEGT. The ends lost 3 bases at V and 8 bases at J; junction bases unmatched: 4. The CDR3 loop spans 14 amino acids. CDR3 coding DNA: TGTGCCAGCAGTGACGGACAGGGGTGGGAAAAACTGTTTTTT. It codes for CASSDGQGWEKLFF.

This clonotype came up a few times. The chain uses TRBV20-1 and TRBJ2-3; 7 bases fit TRBD1. The germline CDR1 and CDR2 sequences are DFQATT and SNEGSKA (reference sequence). This CDR3 is 13 amino acids long. After removal of 6 bases from V and 1 base from J, the junction contained 4 bases not matched to a gene. CDR3 sequence: CSAFGQGTDTQYF. The CDR3 nucleotides read TGCAGTGCCTTTGGACAGGGCACAGATACGCAGTATTTT.

There are many counts of this clonotype. V and J are TRBV5-1 and TRBJ2-1; 12 nucleotides align to TRBD2. V shed 0 bases, J shed 9 bases, and the junction held 7 bases outside the gene matches. The CDR3 length is 16 residues. The V gene's germline CDR1 is SGHRS and CDR2 YFSETQ. The CDR3 DNA reads as TGCGCCAGCAGCTTGGCTAGCGGGGGGGCCTTGAGTGAGCAGTTCTTC. This gives the protein CASSLASGGALSEQFF.

This clonotype was observed many times. The V call is TRBV5-1, the J call TRBJ2-5, with TRBD2 matching over 7 bases. This CDR3 is built from 14 residues. V shed 0 bases, J shed 10 bases, and the junction held 9 bases outside the gene matches. CDR1 SGHRS and CDR2 YFSETQ come from the germline V gene. The CDR3 reads CASSLDPRGDYQYF. The CDR3 region has the DNA TGCGCCAGCAGCTTGGACCCCCGGGGGGACTACCAGTACTTC.

This clonotype was detected a few times. The V and J genes are TRBV2 and TRBJ1-2; D call uncertain. Between the trimmed V and J ends, which lost 7 bases and 2 bases, there was a span of 8 bases. Looked up from germline, CDR1 is SNHLY and CDR2 is FYNNEI. The CDR3 runs to 12 residues. The CDR3 DNA reads as TGTGCCAGCAATCAGGAAAACTATGGCTACACCTTC. Its protein is CASNQENYGYTF.

This clonotype was detected a few times. V gene TRBV27 combines with J gene TRBJ2-2, with D unclear. Trimming cost V 8 bases and J 2 bases, with 6 bases left between them. Germline V gene sequence: CDR1 MNHEY, CDR2 SMNVEV (reference sequence). The CDR3 loop spans 12 amino acids. CDR3 loop: CASGVNTGELFF. CDR3 DNA sequence: TGTGCCAGCGGAGTTAACACCGGGGAGCTGTTTTTT.